The clone carrying this T cell receptor beta chain turned up a few times. This entry comes from a study of T cell responses to AZD1222 COVID-19 vaccine. Germline loops: CDR1 SGHRS, CDR2 YFSETQ. The germline V and J ends were trimmed by 5 bases and 4 bases, with 9 bases remaining between them. This CDR3 region has 13 residues. TCRdb keeps only in-frame clones here, not all; method: immunoSEQ multiplex PCR. The table lists fewer than 120,000 clones, 70% to 90% of them singletons. The rearrangement joins TRBV5-1 to TRBJ2-2; D unresolved. This clonotype originated in an adult in good health. Material: peripheral blood, obtained on day 0 of AZD1222 vaccination. CDR3 nucleotides: TGCGCCAGCAGAACGGAGCTCACCGGGGAGCTGTTTTTT. Translation gives CASRTELTGELFF.